This T cell receptor beta chain was profiled in a study of blood T cell repertoires in COVID-19. This clone was counted only a few times. The germline V gene has CDR1 SGHDN and CDR2 FVKESK. V lost 8 bases to trimming and J lost 3 bases, with 16 bases between them. This CDR3 spans 14 amino acids. Libraries were prepared by immunoSEQ multiplex PCR; TCRdb keeps only in-frame clonotypes and omits some of them. The sample consists of approximately 70,000 clones, about four fifths of them appearing once. The chain is built from TRBV14 and TRBJ1-2; D is ambiguous. The sequenced sample consisted of peripheral blood. This clonotype was sampled from a man aged 60 to 75 with COVID-19, enrolled during active disease. The DNA of the CDR3 is TGTGCCAGCTCGCGTGCCGTGATGGACTATGGCTACACCTTC. Translating gives CASSRAVMDYGYTF.